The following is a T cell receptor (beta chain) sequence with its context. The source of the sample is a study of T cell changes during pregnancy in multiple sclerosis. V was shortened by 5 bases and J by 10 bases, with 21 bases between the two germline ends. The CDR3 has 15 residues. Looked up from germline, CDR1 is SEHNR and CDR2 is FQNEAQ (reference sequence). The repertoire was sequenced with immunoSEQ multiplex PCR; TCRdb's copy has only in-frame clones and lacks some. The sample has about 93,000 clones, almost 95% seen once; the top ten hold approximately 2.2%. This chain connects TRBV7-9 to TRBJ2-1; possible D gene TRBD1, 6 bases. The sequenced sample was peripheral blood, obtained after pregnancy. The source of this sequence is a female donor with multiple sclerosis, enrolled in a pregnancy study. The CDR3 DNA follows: TGTGCCAGCAGCCGCTCGTACGGTGGGGGCAGCGAGCAGTTCTTC. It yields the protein CASSRSYGGGSEQFF.